This T cell receptor (beta chain) was captured by sequencing in a study of STAT5B mutations in CD4+ large granular lymphocyte leukemia. The V gene lost 3 bases and the J gene lost 6 bases, with 8 bases spanning the gap. The CDR3 consists of 13 residues. Germline CDR1 and CDR2: KGHSH and LQKENI. This clone was found a few times. Assay used: immunoSEQ multiplex PCR; TCRdb lists only in-frame clones, some missing. The sample records tens of thousands of clones, around 79% being singletons. The chain employs TRBV18 and TRBJ1-4; D unresolved. The clonotype comes from a human donor in good health. The sequenced sample consisted of CD4+ T cells from blood buffy coats. The CDR3 region has the DNA TGTGCCAGCTCACCCGACGGATATGAAAAACTGTTTTTT. Translation gives CASSPDGYEKLFF. The full variable domain, in which reference TRBV18 and TRBJ1-4 provide the parts outside the CDR3, is NAGVMQNPRHLVRRRGQEARLRCSPMKGHSHVYWYRQLPEEGLKFMVYLQKENIIDESGMPKERFSAEFPKEGPSILRIQQVVRGDSAAYFCASSPDGYEKLFFGSGTQLSVL.